This T cell receptor beta chain is drawn from a study of glioma-infiltrating T cells after dendritic cell vaccination. Study-level results: Higher pretreatment TIL content predicted longer progression-free time and survival. No direct clonality-survival link was found; a diverse polyclonal response may matter.

The V gene's germline CDR1 is LGHNA and CDR2 YNFKEQ. The junction had 22 bases not matched to a gene; V was cut back by 4 bases and J by 4 bases. The CDR3 length is 21 residues. Time point of the sample: after dendritic cell vaccination, including at tumor progression/relapse. Patients had residual fresh-frozen tumor tissue and more than two years of survival data. Primers: 60 V beta forward and 13 J beta reverse. Sequencing was performed with immunoSEQ multiplex PCR; in TCRdb, only in-frame clones are kept and a portion is missing. Seen here are 55,000 to 75,000 clones, about 86% observed once, and the top ten hold around 14%. A single count supports this clone. Antigen unknown.

This sequence originates from a human donor with glioblastoma. The chain recombines TRBV4-2 with TRBJ2-1, with 10 bases fitting TRBD2. This material consisted of blood, taken after dendritic cell vaccination. The CDR3 loop reads CASSPPERVRFSGGLYNEQFF. The CDR3 bases are TGTGCCAGCAGCCCCCCGGAGCGGGTGAGGTTTAGCGGGGGGTTGTACAATGAGCAGTTCTTC.